This record looks at one TCR beta chain sequence and its context. The antigen this receptor binds is unknown. Base qualities are not at hand, and no much larger clone is one base apart. This record belongs to a study of technical replicates of blood from a few donors (dated by TCRdb to about 2017). Libraries were built with the immunoSEQ multiplex PCR assay. TCRdb re-hosts the immuneACCESS table, in-frame sequences only. Its copies lack some clones; in the studies checked, an unresolved V gene accounts for under half of them, and the cause for the rest is not known. The sample includes more than 70,000 clones, with 95% to 97% observed a single time. Clones ranked in the top ten supply about 0.2% of the sample. The CDR3 holds 18 amino acids from the cysteine to the phenylalanine. The entry retains the CDR3 DNA only, 54 bases that are in frame from base 1. CDR1 and CDR2 (SGHRS, YFSETQ) derive from the germline V gene. Clipping removes 4 bases from V and 3 bases from J, with 15 as the unmatched junction base count.

This sequence was found in a human donor in good health. The source material was T cells isolated from PBMCs. The chain employs TRBV5-1 and TRBJ2-1, and 8 bases in between align with TRBD1. The sequenced DNA is TGCGCCAGCAGCCAAGGACCCGGGACAGGTTTTTTCTACAATGAGCAGTTCTTC. Its translation reads: CASSQGPGTGFFYNEQFF.